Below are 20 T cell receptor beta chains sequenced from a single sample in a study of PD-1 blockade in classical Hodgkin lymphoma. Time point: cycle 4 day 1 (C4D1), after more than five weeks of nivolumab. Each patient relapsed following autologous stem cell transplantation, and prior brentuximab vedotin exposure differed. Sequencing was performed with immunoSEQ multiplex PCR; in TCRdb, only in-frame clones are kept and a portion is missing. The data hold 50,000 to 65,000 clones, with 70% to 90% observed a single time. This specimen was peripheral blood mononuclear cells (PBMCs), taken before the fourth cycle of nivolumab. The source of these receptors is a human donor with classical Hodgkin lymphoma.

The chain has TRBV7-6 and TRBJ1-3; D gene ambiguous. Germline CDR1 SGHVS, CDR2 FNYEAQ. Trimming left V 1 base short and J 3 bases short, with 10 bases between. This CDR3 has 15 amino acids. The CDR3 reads CASSLGLSGGNTIYF. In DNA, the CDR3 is TGTGCCAGCAGCTTAGGATTGTCCGGTGGAAACACCATATATTTT.

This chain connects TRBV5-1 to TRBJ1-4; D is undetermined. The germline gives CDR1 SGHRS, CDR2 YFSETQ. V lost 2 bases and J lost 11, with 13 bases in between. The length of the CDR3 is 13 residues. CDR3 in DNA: TGCGCCAGCAGCTTTACGAGGGCGGGTAAACTGTTTTTT. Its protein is CASSFTRAGKLFF.

This CDR3 is CASRGTGASYNEQFF. The CDR3 DNA reads as TGCGCCAGCAGGGGTACGGGGGCCTCCTACAATGAGCAGTTCTTC. The V and J genes are TRBV5-1 and TRBJ2-1; possibly TRBD1 or TRBD2 for D (6 bases each). V lost 5 bases to trimming and J lost 0 bases, with 12 bases between them. The CDR3 loop spans 15 amino acids. Per germline, CDR1 SGHRS and CDR2 YFSETQ. The full variable domain, completed using reference TRBV5-1 and TRBJ2-1, is KAGVTQTPRYLIKTRGQQVTLSCSPISGHRSVSWYQQTPGQGLQFLFEYFSETQRNKGNFPGRFSGRQFSNSRSEMNVSTLELGDSALYLCASRGTGASYNEQFFGPGTRLTVL.

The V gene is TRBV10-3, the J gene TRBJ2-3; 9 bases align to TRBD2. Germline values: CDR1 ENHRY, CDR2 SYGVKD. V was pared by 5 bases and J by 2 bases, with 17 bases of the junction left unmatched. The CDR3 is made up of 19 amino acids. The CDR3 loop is CAISFRPFSGGTFTDTQYF. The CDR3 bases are TGTGCCATCAGTTTTCGGCCCTTTAGCGGGGGAACCTTCACAGATACGCAGTATTTT.

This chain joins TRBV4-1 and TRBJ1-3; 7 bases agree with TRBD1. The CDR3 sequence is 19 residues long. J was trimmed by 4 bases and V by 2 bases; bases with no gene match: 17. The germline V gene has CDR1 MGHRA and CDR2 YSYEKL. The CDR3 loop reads CASSQIQGGSGVGGNTIYF. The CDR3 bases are TGCGCCAGCAGCCAAATCCAGGGGGGGAGTGGTGTAGGCGGAAACACCATATATTTT.

The chain's CDR3 is CASSATGVSYNSPLHF. CDR3 in DNA: TGTGCCAGCAGCGCTACAGGGGTGTCCTATAATTCACCCCTCCACTTT. V is TRBV9 and J is TRBJ1-6; TRBD1 agrees at 7 bases. Germline V CDR1 and CDR2: SGDLS, YYNGEE. V lost 3 bases, J lost 1 base, and 4 bases stayed unmatched. This CDR3 region has 16 residues.

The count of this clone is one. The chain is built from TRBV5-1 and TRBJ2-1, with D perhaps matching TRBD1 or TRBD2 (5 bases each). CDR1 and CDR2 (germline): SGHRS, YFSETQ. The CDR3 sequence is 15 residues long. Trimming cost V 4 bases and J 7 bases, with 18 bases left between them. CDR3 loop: CASSLIPGRLNEQFF. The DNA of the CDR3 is TGCGCCAGCAGCCTGATCCCGGGACGGTTAAATGAGCAGTTCTTC.

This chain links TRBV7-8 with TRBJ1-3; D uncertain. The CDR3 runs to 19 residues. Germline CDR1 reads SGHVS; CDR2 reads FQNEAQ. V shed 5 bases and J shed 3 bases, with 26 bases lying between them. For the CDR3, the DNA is TGTGCCAGCAGCAAACGGGCCGAGGGTTATTCCGCGGTTGGAAACACCATATATTTT. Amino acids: CASSKRAEGYSAVGNTIYF.

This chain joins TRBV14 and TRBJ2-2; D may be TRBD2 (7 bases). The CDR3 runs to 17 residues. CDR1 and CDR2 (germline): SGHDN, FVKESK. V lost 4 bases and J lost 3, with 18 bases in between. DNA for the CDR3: TGTGCCAGCAGCCTCATTAATGCGGGGGCGTACACCGGGGAGCTGTTTTTT. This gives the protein CASSLINAGAYTGELFF.

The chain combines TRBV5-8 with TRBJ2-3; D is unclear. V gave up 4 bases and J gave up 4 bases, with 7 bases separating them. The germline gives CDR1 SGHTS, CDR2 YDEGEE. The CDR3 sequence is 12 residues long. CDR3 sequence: CASSRTADTQYF. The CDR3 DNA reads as TGTGCCAGCAGCAGGACCGCAGATACGCAGTATTTT.

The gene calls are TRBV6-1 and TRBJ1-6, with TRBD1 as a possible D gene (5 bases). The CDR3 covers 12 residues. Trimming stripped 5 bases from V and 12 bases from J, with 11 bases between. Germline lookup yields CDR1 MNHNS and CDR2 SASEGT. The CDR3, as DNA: TGTGCCAGCAGTCAATCAGGGATACCCCTCCACTTT. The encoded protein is CASSQSGIPLHF.

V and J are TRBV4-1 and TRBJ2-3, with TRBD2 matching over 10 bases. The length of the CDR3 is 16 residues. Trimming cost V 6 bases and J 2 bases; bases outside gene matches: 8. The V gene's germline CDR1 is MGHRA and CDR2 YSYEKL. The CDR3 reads CASSHVAGGNTDTQYF. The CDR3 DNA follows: TGCGCCAGCAGTCATGTAGCGGGGGGAAACACAGATACGCAGTATTTT.

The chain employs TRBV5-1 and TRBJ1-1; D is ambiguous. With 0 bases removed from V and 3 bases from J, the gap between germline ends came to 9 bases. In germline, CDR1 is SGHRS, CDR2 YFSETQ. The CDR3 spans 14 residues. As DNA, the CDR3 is TGCGCCAGCAGCTTGGAGAGGAGTGACACTGAAGCTTTCTTT. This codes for CASSLERSDTEAFF. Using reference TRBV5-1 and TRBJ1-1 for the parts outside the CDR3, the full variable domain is KAGVTQTPRYLIKTRGQQVTLSCSPISGHRSVSWYQQTPGQGLQFLFEYFSETQRNKGNFPGRFSGRQFSNSRSEMNVSTLELGDSALYLCASSLERSDTEAFFGQGTRLTVV.

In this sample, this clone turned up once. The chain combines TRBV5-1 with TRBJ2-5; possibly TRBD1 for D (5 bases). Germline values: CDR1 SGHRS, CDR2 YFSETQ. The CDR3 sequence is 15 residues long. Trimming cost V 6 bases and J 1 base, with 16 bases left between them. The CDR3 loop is CASTFLGHTQETQYF. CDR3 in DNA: TGCGCCAGCACCTTCCTAGGACATACCCAAGAGACCCAGTACTTC.

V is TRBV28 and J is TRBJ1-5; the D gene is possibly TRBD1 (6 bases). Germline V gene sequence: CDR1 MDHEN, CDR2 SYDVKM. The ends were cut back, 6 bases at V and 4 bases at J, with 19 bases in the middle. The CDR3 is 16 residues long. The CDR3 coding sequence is TGTGCCAGCAGCTTCCCTGGACAGCGAGGAAATCAGCCCCAGCATTTT. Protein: CASSFPGQRGNQPQHF. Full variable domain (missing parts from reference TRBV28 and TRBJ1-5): DVKVTQSSRYLVKRTGEKVFLECVQDMDHENMFWYRQDPGLGLRLIYFSYDVKMKEKGDIPEGYSVSREKKERFSLILESASTNQTSMYLCASSFPGQRGNQPQHFGDGTRLSIL.

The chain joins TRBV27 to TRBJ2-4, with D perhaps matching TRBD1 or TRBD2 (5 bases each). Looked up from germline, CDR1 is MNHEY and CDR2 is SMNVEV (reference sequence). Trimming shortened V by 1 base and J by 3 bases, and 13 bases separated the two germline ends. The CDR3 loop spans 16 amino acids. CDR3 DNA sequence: TGTGCCAGCAGTTTATTAGGATTGGGGGTCAAAAACATTCAGTACTTC. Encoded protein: CASSLLGLGVKNIQYF.

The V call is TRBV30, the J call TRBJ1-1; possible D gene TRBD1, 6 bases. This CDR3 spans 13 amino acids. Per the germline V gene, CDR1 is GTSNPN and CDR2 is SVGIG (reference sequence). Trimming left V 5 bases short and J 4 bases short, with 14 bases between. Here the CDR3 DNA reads TGTGCCTGGGACCAGGGGACGAGCACTGAAGCTTTCTTT. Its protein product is CAWDQGTSTEAFF.

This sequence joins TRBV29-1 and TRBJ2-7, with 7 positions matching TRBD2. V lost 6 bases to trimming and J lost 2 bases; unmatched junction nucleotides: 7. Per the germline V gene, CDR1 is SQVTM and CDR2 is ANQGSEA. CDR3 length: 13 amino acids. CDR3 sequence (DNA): TGCAGCGTCCGGGGGGACGGTACCTACGAGCAGTACTTC. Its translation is CSVRGDGTYEQYF.

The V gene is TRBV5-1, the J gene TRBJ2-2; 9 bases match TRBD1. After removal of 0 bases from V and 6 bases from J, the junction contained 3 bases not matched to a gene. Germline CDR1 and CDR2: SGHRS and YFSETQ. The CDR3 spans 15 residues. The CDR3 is CASSLEGQGPGELFF. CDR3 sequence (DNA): TGCGCCAGCAGCTTGGAAGGACAGGGGCCCGGGGAGCTGTTTTTT. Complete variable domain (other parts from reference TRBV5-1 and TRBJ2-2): KAGVTQTPRYLIKTRGQQVTLSCSPISGHRSVSWYQQTPGQGLQFLFEYFSETQRNKGNFPGRFSGRQFSNSRSEMNVSTLELGDSALYLCASSLEGQGPGELFFGEGSRLTVL.

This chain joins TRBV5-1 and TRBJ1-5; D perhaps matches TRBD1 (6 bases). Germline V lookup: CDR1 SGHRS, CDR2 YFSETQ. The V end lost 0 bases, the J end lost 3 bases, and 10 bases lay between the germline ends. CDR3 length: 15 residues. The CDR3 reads CASSLEGGNNQPQHF. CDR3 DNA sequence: TGCGCCAGCAGCTTGGAGGGGGGCAACAATCAGCCCCAGCATTTT.